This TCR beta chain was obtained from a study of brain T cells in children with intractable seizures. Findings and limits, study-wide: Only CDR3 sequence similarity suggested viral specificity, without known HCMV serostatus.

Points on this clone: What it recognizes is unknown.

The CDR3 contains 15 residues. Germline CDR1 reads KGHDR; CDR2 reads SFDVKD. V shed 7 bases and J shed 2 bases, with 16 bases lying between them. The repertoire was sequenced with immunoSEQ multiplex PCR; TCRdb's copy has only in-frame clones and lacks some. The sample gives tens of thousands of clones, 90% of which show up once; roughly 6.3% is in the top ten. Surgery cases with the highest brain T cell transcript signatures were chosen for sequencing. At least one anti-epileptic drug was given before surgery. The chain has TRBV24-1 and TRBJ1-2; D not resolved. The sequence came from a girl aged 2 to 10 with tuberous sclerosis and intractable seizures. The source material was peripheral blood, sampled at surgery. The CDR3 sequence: CATSHLIRGNYGYTF. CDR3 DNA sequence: TGTGCCACCAGCCACTTAATCCGAGGGAACTATGGCTACACCTTC.